This TCR beta chain was identified in a study of beta chain features in type 1 diabetes. Purities over 98% were achieved in all sorted populations. General study points: When Type 1 diabetes patients were examined, their TCRB CDR3s proved moderately but significantly shorter in all four CD4+ subsets. Compared with healthy donors, patients appeared to share more similar naive, central memory and regulatory TCRB repertoires. Type 1 diabetes patients had VDJ junctions that carried fewer insertions and more deletions.

All of the isolated RNA was reverse transcribed, so expressed TCRB transcripts were sequenced. Regulatory, naive and central memory T cell samples averaged about 3.57 million reads. Sequenced by immunoSEQ multiplex PCR; TCRdb stores in-frame clones only, minus some. The sample has 300,000 to 350,000 clones, about 13% seen once. The V gene lost 0 bases and the J gene lost 2 bases, with 17 bases spanning the gap. The CDR3 has 17 residues. Germline CDR1 reads MGHRA; CDR2 reads YSYEKL. Concerning this clone: Its target is not known.

The chain is built from TRBV4-1 and TRBJ2-7; a weak D match, TRBD2 (6 bases). The sample comprised naive CD4+ T cells from blood. This receptor was taken from a woman aged 18-29 years with type 1 diabetes. The DNA of the CDR3 is TGCGCCAGCAGCCAAGAGGGAGGAAGACAGATTGCCTACGAGCAGTACTTC. It translates to CASSQEGGRQIAYEQYF.